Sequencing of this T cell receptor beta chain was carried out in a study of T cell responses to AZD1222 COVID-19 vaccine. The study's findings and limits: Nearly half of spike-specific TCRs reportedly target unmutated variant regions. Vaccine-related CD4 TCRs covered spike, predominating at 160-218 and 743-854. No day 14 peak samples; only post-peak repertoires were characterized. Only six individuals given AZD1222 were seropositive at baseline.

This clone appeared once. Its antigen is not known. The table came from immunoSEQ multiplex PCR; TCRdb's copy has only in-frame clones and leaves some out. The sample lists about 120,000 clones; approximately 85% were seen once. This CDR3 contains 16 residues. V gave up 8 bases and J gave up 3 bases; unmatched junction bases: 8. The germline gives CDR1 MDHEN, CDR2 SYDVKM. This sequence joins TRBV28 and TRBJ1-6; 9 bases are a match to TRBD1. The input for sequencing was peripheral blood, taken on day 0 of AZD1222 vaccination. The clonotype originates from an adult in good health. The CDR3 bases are TGTGCCAGCGGCGAAACAGGGGGCGACTATAATTCACCCCTCCACTTT. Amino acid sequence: CASGETGGDYNSPLHF.